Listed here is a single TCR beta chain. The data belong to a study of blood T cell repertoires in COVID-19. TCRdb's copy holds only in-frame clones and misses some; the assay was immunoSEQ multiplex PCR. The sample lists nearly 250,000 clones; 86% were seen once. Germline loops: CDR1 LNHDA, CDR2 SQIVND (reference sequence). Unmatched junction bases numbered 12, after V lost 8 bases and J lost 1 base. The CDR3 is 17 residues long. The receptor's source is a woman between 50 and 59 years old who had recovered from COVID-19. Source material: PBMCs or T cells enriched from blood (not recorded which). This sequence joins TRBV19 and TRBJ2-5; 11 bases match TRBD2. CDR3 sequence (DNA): TGTGCCAGTTCCCAGGGGGGGCTAGCGGGAGGCCAAGAGACCCAGTACTTC. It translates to CASSQGGLAGGQETQYF.